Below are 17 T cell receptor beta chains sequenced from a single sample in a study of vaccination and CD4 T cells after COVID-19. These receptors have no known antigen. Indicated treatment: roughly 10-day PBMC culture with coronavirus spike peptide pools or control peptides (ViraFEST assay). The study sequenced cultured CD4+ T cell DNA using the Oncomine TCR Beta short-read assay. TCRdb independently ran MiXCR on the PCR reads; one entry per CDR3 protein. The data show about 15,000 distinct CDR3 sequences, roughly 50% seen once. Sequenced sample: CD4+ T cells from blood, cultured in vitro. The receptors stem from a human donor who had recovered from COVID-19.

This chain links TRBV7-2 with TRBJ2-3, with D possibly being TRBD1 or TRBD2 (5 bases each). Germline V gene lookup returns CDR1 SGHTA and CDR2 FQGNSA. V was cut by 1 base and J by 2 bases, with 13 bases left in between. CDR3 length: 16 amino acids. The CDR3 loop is CASSLVGRLNTDTQYF. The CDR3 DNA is TGTGCCAGCAGCTTAGTGGGACGATTGAACACAGATACGCAGTATTTT.

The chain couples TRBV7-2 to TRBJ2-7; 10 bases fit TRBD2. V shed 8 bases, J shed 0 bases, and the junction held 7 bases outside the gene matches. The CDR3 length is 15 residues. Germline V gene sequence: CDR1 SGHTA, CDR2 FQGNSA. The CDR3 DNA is TGTGCCAGCGGCCGATCTAGCGGGAGCTCCTACGAGCAGTACTTC. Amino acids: CASGRSSGSSYEQYF. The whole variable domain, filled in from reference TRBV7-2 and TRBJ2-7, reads GAGVSQSPSNKVTEKGKDVELRCDPISGHTALYWYRQSLGQGLEFLIYFQGNSAPDKSGLPSDRFSAERTGGSVSTLTIQRTQQEDSAVYLCASGRSSGSSYEQYFGPGTRLTVT.

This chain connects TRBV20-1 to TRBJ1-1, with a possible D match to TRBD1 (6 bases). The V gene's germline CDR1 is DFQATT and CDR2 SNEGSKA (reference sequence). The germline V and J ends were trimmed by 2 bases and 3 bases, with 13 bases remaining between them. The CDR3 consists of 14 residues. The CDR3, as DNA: TGCAGTGCTAGACTCAGGGGAGAGTACACTGAAGCTTTCTTT. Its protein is CSARLRGEYTEAFF.

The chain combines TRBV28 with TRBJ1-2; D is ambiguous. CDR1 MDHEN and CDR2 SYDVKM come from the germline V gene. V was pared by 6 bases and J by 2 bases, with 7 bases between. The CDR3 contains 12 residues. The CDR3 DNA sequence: TGTGCCAGCAGGGGAGTCAACTATGGCTACACCTTC. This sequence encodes CASRGVNYGYTF.

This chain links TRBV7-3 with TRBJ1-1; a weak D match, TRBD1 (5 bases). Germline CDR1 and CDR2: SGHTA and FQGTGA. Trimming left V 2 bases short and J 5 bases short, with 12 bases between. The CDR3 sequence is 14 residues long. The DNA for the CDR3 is TGTGCCAGCAGCTTATTGGGGCAGGGTACTGAAGCTTTCTTT. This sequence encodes CASSLLGQGTEAFF.

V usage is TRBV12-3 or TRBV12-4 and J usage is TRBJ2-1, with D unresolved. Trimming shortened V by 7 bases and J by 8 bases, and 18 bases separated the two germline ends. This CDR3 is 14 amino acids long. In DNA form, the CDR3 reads TGTGCCAGCACTCCCGCCAAAGGTGGCTATGAGCAGTTCTTC. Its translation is CASTPAKGGYEQFF.

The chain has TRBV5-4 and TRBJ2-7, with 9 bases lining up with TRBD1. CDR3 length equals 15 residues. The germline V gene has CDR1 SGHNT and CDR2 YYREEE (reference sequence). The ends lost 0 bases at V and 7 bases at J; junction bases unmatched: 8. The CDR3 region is CASSLAGQGSREQYF. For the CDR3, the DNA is TGTGCCAGCAGCTTGGCGGGACAGGGTTCACGGGAGCAGTACTTC.

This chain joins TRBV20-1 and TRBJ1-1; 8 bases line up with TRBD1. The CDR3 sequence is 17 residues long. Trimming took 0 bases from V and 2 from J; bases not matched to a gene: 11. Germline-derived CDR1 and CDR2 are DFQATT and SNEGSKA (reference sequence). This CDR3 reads CSARDARQGNFNTEAFF. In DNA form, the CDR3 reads TGCAGTGCTAGAGATGCAAGACAGGGGAATTTTAACACTGAAGCTTTCTTT.

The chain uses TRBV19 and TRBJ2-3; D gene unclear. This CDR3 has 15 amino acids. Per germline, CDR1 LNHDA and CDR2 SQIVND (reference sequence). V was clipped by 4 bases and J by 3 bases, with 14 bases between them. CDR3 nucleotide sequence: TGTGCCAGTAGTAGCTCCACCGTTCAGACAGATACGCAGTATTTT. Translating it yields CASSSSTVQTDTQYF.

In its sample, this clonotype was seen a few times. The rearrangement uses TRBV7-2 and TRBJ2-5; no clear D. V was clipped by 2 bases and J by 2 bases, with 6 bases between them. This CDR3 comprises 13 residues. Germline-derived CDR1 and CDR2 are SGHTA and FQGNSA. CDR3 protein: CASSLMGQETQYF. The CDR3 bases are TGTGCCAGCAGCTTAATGGGGCAAGAGACCCAGTACTTC.

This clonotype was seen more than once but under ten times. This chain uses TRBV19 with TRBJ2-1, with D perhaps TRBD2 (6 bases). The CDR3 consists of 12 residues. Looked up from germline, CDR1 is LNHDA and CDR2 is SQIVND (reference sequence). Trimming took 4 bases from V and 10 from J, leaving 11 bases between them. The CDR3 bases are TGTGCCAGTAGTAGGGGCGGGAAGGAGCAGTTCTTC. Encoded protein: CASSRGGKEQFF.

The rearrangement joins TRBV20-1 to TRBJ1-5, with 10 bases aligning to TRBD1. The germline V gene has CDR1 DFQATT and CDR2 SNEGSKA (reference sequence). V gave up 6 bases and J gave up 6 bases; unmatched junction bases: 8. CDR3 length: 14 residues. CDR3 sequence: CSAQTGGLGQPQHF. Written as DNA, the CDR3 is TGCAGTGCGCAGACAGGGGGCTTGGGTCAGCCCCAGCATTTT.

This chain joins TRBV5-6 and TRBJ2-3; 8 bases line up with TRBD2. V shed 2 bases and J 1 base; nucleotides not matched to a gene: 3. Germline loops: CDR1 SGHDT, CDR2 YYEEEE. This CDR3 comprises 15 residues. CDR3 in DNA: TGTGCCAGCAGCTTACTAGCGGCCCGCACAGATACGCAGTATTTT. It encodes CASSLLAARTDTQYF. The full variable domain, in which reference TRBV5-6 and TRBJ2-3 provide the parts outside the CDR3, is DAGVTQSPTHLIKTRGQQVTLRCSPKSGHDTVSWYQQALGQGPQFIFQYYEEEERQRGNFPDRFSGHQFPNYSSELNVNALLLGDSALYLCASSLLAARTDTQYFGPGTRLTVL.

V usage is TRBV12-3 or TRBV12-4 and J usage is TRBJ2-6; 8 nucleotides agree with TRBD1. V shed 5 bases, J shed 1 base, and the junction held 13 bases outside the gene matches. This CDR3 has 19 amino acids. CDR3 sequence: CASSADRGSLKSGANVLTF. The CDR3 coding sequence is TGTGCCAGCAGTGCTGACAGGGGAAGTTTAAAGTCTGGGGCCAACGTCCTGACTTTC.

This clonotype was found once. CDR3: CASSPGGTLGYTF. CDR3 nucleotides: TGCGCCAGCAGCCCAGGGGGTACTCTTGGCTACACCTTC. V and J are TRBV5-1 and TRBJ1-2, with 7 bases lining up with TRBD1. Trimming removed 4 bases from V and 7 bases from J; junction bases left unmatched: 7. CDR1 is SGHRS and CDR2 is YFSETQ in the germline V gene. The CDR3 has 13 residues.

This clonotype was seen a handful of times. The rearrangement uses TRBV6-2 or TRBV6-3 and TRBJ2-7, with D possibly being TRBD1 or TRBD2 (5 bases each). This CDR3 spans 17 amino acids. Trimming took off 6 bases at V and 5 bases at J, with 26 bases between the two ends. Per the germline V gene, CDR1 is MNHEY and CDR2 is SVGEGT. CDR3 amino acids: CASSYGPVFAKGHEQYF. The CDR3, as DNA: TGTGCCAGCAGCTACGGGCCCGTATTTGCCAAGGGACACGAGCAGTACTTC.

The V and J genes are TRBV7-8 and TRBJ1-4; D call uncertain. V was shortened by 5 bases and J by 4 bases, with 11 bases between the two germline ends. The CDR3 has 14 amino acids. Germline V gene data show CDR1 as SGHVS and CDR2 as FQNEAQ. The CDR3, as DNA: TGTGCCAGCAGCCTGGGAAGGTTTAATGAAAAACTGTTTTTT. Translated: CASSLGRFNEKLFF.